These T cell receptor beta chains were read from a single sample in a study of T cell changes during pregnancy in multiple sclerosis. Measured with immunoSEQ multiplex PCR; TCRdb has only the in-frame clones, and not every one. Among 55,000 to 80,000 clones listed, 90% were seen once. Source: peripheral blood, taken after pregnancy. Every receptor here comes from a female donor in good health, enrolled as a control in a pregnancy study. Both conserved end residues are part of each CDR3. D genes are given only for firm matches. Clone size, where shown, is once, few, many, or a class for clones that have expanded.

j_call: TRBJ2-7; clone_size: .; d_call: TRBD1; v_call: TRBV19; cdr3_nt: TGTGCCAGTAGTGTGACAGGGGGTTCCTACGAGCAGTACTTC; cdr3_aa: CASSVTGGSYEQYF
j_call: TRBJ2-7; clone_size: .; d_call: .; v_call: TRBV10-1; cdr3_nt: TGCGCCAGCAGTGGCCAGGGGCTCCCCTACGAGCAGTACTTC; cdr3_aa: CASSGQGLPYEQYF
j_call: TRBJ2-7; clone_size: .; d_call: TRBD1; v_call: TRBV7-9; cdr3_nt: TGTGCCAGCAGCTTAGAATCAGGGGACAGCCGACGGCAGTACTTC; cdr3_aa: CASSLESGDSRRQYF
j_call: TRBJ2-4; clone_size: .; d_call: TRBD2; v_call: TRBV28; cdr3_nt: TGTGCCAGCAGTTGGGGCCTAGCGGGGGGTAATGGAGACATTCAGTACTTC; cdr3_aa: CASSWGLAGGNGDIQYF
j_call: TRBJ2-2; clone_size: .; d_call: .; v_call: TRBV6-5; cdr3_nt: TGTGCCAGCAGTCCTCAGGGCTCAAGGGGGGAGCTGTTTTTT; cdr3_aa: CASSPQGSRGELFF
j_call: TRBJ2-3; clone_size: .; d_call: .; v_call: TRBV6-5; cdr3_nt: TGTGCCAGCAGTTACGCGGCTAGCAGCACAGATACGCAGTATTTT; cdr3_aa: CASSYAASSTDTQYF
j_call: TRBJ1-1; clone_size: .; d_call: .; v_call: TRBV9; cdr3_nt: TGTGCCAGCAGCGTGACAGCTGTAATGAACACTGAAGCTTTCTTT; cdr3_aa: CASSVTAVMNTEAFF
j_call: TRBJ2-5; clone_size: .; d_call: .; v_call: TRBV14; cdr3_nt: TGTGCCAGCAGCCAAGTGCAGATACAAGAGACCCAGTACTTC; cdr3_aa: CASSQVQIQETQYF
j_call: TRBJ2-1; clone_size: .; d_call: .; v_call: TRBV28; cdr3_nt: TGTGCCAGCACCAACAGGGTCCATCGGAATGAGCAGTTCTTC; cdr3_aa: CASTNRVHRNEQFF
j_call: TRBJ2-1; clone_size: .; d_call: TRBD2; v_call: TRBV2; cdr3_nt: TGTGCCAGCAGTGAAGCTCGGAGACGTAGCGGGATGATACGGTACAATGAGCAGTTCTTC; cdr3_aa: CASSEARRRSGMIRYNEQFF
j_call: TRBJ1-6; clone_size: once; d_call: .; v_call: TRBV5-6; cdr3_nt: TGTGCCAGCAGCTCCCGGGTCCCTAATTCACCCCTCCACTTT; cdr3_aa: CASSSRVPNSPLHF
j_call: TRBJ2-3; clone_size: .; d_call: TRBD2; v_call: TRBV14; cdr3_nt: TGTGCCAGCAGCCCCCTCGGGGGGACAGATACGCAGTATTTT; cdr3_aa: CASSPLGGTDTQYF
j_call: TRBJ2-3; clone_size: .; d_call: TRBD2; v_call: TRBV29-1; cdr3_nt: TGCAGCGAGAATAGCGGGGGGACAGATACGCAGTATTTT; cdr3_aa: CSENSGGTDTQYF
j_call: TRBJ1-1; clone_size: many; d_call: .; v_call: TRBV5-4; cdr3_nt: TGTGCCAGCAGCTTGGCTGGGGGCTCGGTCACTGAAGCTTTCTTT; cdr3_aa: CASSLAGGSVTEAFF
j_call: TRBJ1-5; clone_size: .; d_call: .; v_call: TRBV6-6; cdr3_nt: TGTGCCAGCAAGCGGGACAGCAATCAGCCCCAGCATTTT; cdr3_aa: CASKRDSNQPQHF
j_call: TRBJ2-1; clone_size: .; d_call: TRBD2; v_call: TRBV7-9; cdr3_nt: TGTGCCGGGACTAGTGTCAATGAGCAGTTCTTC; cdr3_aa: CAGTSVNEQFF
j_call: TRBJ1-1; clone_size: once; d_call: TRBD1; v_call: TRBV4-1; cdr3_nt: TGCGCCAGCAGCCTTACAGGGGTCGCTGAAGCTTTCTTT; cdr3_aa: CASSLTGVAEAFF
j_call: TRBJ2-3; clone_size: .; d_call: .; v_call: TRBV6-6; cdr3_nt: TGTGCCAGCAGTTACTCCAGGGTTACAGATACGCAGTATTTT; cdr3_aa: CASSYSRVTDTQYF
j_call: TRBJ2-7; clone_size: once; d_call: TRBD2; v_call: TRBV7-9; cdr3_nt: TGTGCCAGCAGCGCGCCGGGACTAGCGGGACTCGAGCAGTACTTC; cdr3_aa: CASSAPGLAGLEQYF
j_call: TRBJ2-5; clone_size: .; d_call: TRBD2; v_call: TRBV27; cdr3_nt: TGTGCCAGCAGTTTAATTACCCCAGCGGGGGTGGGAGAGACCCAGTACTTC; cdr3_aa: CASSLITPAGVGETQYF
j_call: TRBJ1-3; clone_size: .; d_call: TRBD1; v_call: TRBV15; cdr3_nt: TGTGCCACCAGCAGAACCGGACAGGGGTCAGGAAACACCATATATTTT; cdr3_aa: CATSRTGQGSGNTIYF
j_call: TRBJ2-7; clone_size: .; d_call: .; v_call: TRBV5-4; cdr3_nt: TGTGCCAGCAGCTTGACTACCGACTCCTACGAGCAGTACTTC; cdr3_aa: CASSLTTDSYEQYF
j_call: TRBJ2-2; clone_size: .; d_call: .; v_call: TRBV4-3; cdr3_nt: TGCGCCAGCAGCCAAGATATGATGGCCGCCGGGGAGCTGTTTTTT; cdr3_aa: CASSQDMMAAGELFF
j_call: TRBJ1-4; clone_size: .; d_call: TRBD1; v_call: TRBV19; cdr3_nt: TGTGCCAGTAGTTGGGGGCCAGGGGGGAATGAAAAACTGTTTTTT; cdr3_aa: CASSWGPGGNEKLFF
j_call: TRBJ2-3; clone_size: .; d_call: .; v_call: TRBV6-4; cdr3_nt: TGTGCCAGCAGTGACTCGTACAGGAAGAAGGATACGCAGTATTTT; cdr3_aa: CASSDSYRKKDTQYF
j_call: TRBJ1-2; clone_size: .; d_call: TRBD1; v_call: TRBV19; cdr3_nt: TGTGCCAGTAGTATAGGTGGCAGGGGGCTCGATGGCTACACCTTC; cdr3_aa: CASSIGGRGLDGYTF
j_call: TRBJ1-2; clone_size: few; d_call: TRBD1; v_call: TRBV9; cdr3_nt: TGTGCCAGCAGCGTAGGGACAGGGGGTGGCGGCTACACCTTC; cdr3_aa: CASSVGTGGGGYTF
j_call: TRBJ2-1; clone_size: .; d_call: TRBD2; v_call: TRBV5-1; cdr3_nt: TGCGCCAGCAGCTTACTAGCGGGGGGAACTGAGCAGTTCTTC; cdr3_aa: CASSLLAGGTEQFF
j_call: TRBJ2-7; clone_size: .; d_call: TRBD1; v_call: TRBV5-1; cdr3_nt: TGCGCCAGCAACCCGGAGGGACAGGGGTCCTACGAGCAGTACTTC; cdr3_aa: CASNPEGQGSYEQYF
j_call: TRBJ1-2; clone_size: .; d_call: .; v_call: TRBV30; cdr3_nt: TGTGCCTGGAGTGTAGGCAGGGGTGGTGGCTACACCTTC; cdr3_aa: CAWSVGRGGGYTF
j_call: TRBJ2-1; clone_size: .; d_call: TRBD1; v_call: TRBV5-6; cdr3_nt: TGTGCCAGCAGCTTAGGGACAGGGAGCAATGAGCAGTTCTTC; cdr3_aa: CASSLGTGSNEQFF
j_call: TRBJ1-2; clone_size: .; d_call: .; v_call: TRBV7-2; cdr3_nt: TGTGCCAGCAGCTTACTTCCAGGGAGGGATGGCTACACCTTC; cdr3_aa: CASSLLPGRDGYTF
j_call: TRBJ2-1; clone_size: .; d_call: .; v_call: TRBV6-5; cdr3_nt: TGTGCCAGCAGTTACCGTAATGAGCAGTTCTTC; cdr3_aa: CASSYRNEQFF
j_call: TRBJ2-7; clone_size: .; d_call: .; v_call: TRBV7-9; cdr3_nt: TGTGCCAGCAGTATCGCCTCAGGGGAGAGCGAGCAGTACTTC; cdr3_aa: CASSIASGESEQYF
j_call: TRBJ2-6; clone_size: .; d_call: TRBD2; v_call: TRBV7-9; cdr3_nt: TGTGCCAGCAGCTTAAGGAGGAGCGGGGGGGACTCTGGGGCCAACGTCCTGACTTTC; cdr3_aa: CASSLRRSGGDSGANVLTF
j_call: TRBJ1-5; clone_size: .; d_call: .; v_call: TRBV6-5; cdr3_nt: TGTGCCAGCAGCCCCCTCGCAGGGTACCAGCCCCAGCATTTT; cdr3_aa: CASSPLAGYQPQHF
j_call: TRBJ2-6; clone_size: .; d_call: .; v_call: TRBV10-3; cdr3_nt: TGTGCCATCAGTACCGAGGCAGCCCTGTCTGGGGCCAACGTCCTGACTTTC; cdr3_aa: CAISTEAALSGANVLTF
j_call: TRBJ1-2; clone_size: .; d_call: TRBD1; v_call: TRBV5-5; cdr3_nt: TGTGCCAGCAGCCCGCCGACAGGGCGAAGCGACACCTTC; cdr3_aa: CASSPPTGRSDTF
j_call: TRBJ1-3; clone_size: .; d_call: .; v_call: TRBV7-9; cdr3_nt: TGTGCCAGCAGCCCAAAGTCGGCAGGGTGGAACTCTGGAAACACCATATATTTT; cdr3_aa: CASSPKSAGWNSGNTIYF